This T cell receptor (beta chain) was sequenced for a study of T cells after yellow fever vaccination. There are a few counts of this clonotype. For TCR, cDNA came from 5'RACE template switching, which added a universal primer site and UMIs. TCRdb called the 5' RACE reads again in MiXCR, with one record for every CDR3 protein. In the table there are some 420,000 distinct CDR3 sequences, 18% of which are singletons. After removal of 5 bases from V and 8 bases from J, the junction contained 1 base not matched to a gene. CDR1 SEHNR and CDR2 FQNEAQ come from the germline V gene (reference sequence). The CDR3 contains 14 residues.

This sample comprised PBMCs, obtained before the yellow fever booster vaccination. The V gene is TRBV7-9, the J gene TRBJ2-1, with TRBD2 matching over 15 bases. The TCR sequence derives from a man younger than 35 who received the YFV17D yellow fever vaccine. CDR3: CASSRTSGGDEQFF. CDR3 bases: TGTGCCAGCAGCCGGACTAGCGGGGGGGATGAGCAGTTCTTC.